This T cell receptor beta chain originates from a study of TIL therapy for anti-PD-1-resistant metastatic lung cancer. Study information: Median tumor PD-L1 proportion score was about 5.9%. By whole-exome sequencing, median non-synonymous tumor mutation burden was approximately 1.4 mutations per megabase.

Time point specified: pre-treatment sample, taken before nivolumab and TIL therapy. From germline, CDR1 is SGHDN and CDR2 FVKESK. The CDR3 sequence is 15 residues long. Comment on this clone: Germline is not matched at one junction end, which may reflect a read error.

Sequencing used immunoSEQ v3. Libraries were prepared by immunoSEQ multiplex PCR; TCRdb keeps only in-frame clonotypes and omits some of them. The table records tens of thousands of clones, about 69% of them present only once. The specimen was blood, collected at baseline. The chain has TRBV14 and TRBJ2-3, with D hard to call. The TCR was taken from a person aged 25 to 85 with non-small cell lung cancer. CDR3 residues: CTSSQVSGYADTQYF. The CDR3, as DNA: TGTACCAGCAGCCAAGTATCCGGTTATGCAGATACGCAGTATTTT.